Listed below are T cell receptor beta chains from one sample, sequenced in a study of CD8 T cells in Susac syndrome. TCRdb re-called the immunoSEQ multiplex PCR reads with MiXCR, one entry per CDR3 protein. This table has about 300,000 distinct CDR3 sequences, approximately 85% appearing once. Sequenced material: CD8+ T cells from PBMCs. The receptors stem from a human donor with multiple sclerosis. The CDR3 runs from the conserved cysteine through the conserved F or W. The order of the fields is J gene, V gene, CDR3 length, D gene, clone size, CDR3 protein, CDR3 DNA. The D gene is left open where the match is weak. Clone size is shown for a subset of rows, as once, few, many or a class of expanded clone.

>TRBJ2-7|TRBV19|13|.|.
CASSIGDAYEQYF
TGTGCCAGTAGTATAGGGGACGCCTACGAGCAGTACTTC
>TRBJ2-7|TRBV19|14|TRBD1|few
CASKKQGSAYEQYF
TGTGCCAGTAAAAAACAGGGGAGTGCCTACGAGCAGTACTTC
>TRBJ2-7|TRBV20-1|14|TRBD2|once
CSAEPGLAFYEQYF
TGCAGTGCAGAACCGGGACTAGCTTTCTACGAGCAGTACTTC
>TRBJ1-1|TRBV25-1|15|.|.
CASSEGIQKNTEAFF
TGTGCCAGCAGTGAAGGGATACAAAAGAACACTGAAGCTTTCTTT
>TRBJ2-3|TRBV15|15|TRBD2|.
CATSSLAGSADTQYF
TGTGCCACCAGCAGTCTAGCGGGATCGGCAGATACGCAGTATTTT
>TRBJ2-2|TRBV2|14|.|.
CASQGAEHTGELFF
TGTGCCTCCCAAGGGGCGGAACACACCGGGGAGCTGTTTTTT
>TRBJ1-2|TRBV21-1|15|.|.
CASSKPGRSYYGYTF
TGTGCCAGCAGCAAACCCGGCCGCTCTTACTATGGCTACACCTTC
>TRBJ2-7|TRBV20-1|13|TRBD1|.
CSAPRTGAYEQYF
TGCAGTGCTCCCAGGACAGGGGCCTACGAGCAGTACTTC
>TRBJ2-2|TRBV27|17|TRBD1|.
CASSLLPGTGATGELFF
TGTGCCAGCAGTCTACTACCCGGGACAGGGGCCACCGGGGAGCTGTTTTTT
>TRBJ2-1|TRBV5-8|19|TRBD2|few
CASSLTSGSRVGSYNEQFF
TGTGCCAGCAGCTTGACTAGCGGGAGTCGCGTGGGTTCCTACAATGAGCAGTTCTTC
>TRBJ2-1|TRBV20-1|15|.|.
CSARDLLNTYNEQFF
TGCAGTGCTAGAGATCTACTCAATACCTACAATGAGCAGTTCTTC
>TRBJ1-4|TRBV4-3|14|.|.
CASSLFRTAEKLFF
TGCGCCAGCAGCCTCTTTAGGACAGCTGAAAAACTGTTTTTT
>TRBJ1-2|TRBV12-3/TRBV12-4|15|TRBD1|.
CASSPPGQGAHGYTF
TGTGCCAGCAGCCCTCCGGGACAGGGGGCGCATGGCTACACCTTC
>TRBJ1-2|TRBV30|13|TRBD1|.
CAWSPGTGNGYTF
TGTGCCTGGAGTCCTGGGACAGGGAACGGCTACACCTTC
>TRBJ2-5|TRBV27|13|.|.
CASSLMDQETQYF
TGTGCCAGCAGTTTAATGGACCAAGAGACCCAGTACTTC
>TRBJ2-4|TRBV3-1|16|.|.
CASSQEWRQDKNIQYF
TGTGCCAGCAGCCAAGAATGGAGACAGGACAAAAACATTCAGTACTTC
>TRBJ2-5|TRBV11-2|13|TRBD1|.
CASGLTGQETQYF
TGTGCCAGCGGACTGACAGGGCAAGAGACCCAGTACTTC
>TRBJ1-1|TRBV7-2|12|.|few
CASSLMNTEAFF
TGTGCCAGCAGCTTAATGAACACTGAAGCTTTCTTT
>TRBJ2-1|TRBV4-3|15|TRBD1|.
CASSHGTALYNEQFF
TGCGCCAGCAGCCATGGGACAGCTCTTTACAATGAGCAGTTCTTC
>TRBJ1-1|TRBV19|16|.|.
CASQWGGDFSPLEAFF
TGTGCCTCTCAATGGGGGGGTGATTTTAGCCCTCTTGAAGCTTTCTTT
>TRBJ1-3|TRBV20-1|14|.|.
CSASGGLSGNTIYF
TGCAGTGCTAGCGGAGGCCTCTCTGGAAACACCATATATTTT
>TRBJ2-7|TRBV3-1|16|TRBD1|.
CASSHTTGGRSYEQYF
TGTGCCAGCAGCCATACTACAGGGGGCCGCTCCTACGAGCAGTACTTC
>TRBJ2-7|TRBV7-2|16|TRBD2|.
CASSIHLAGLAGAVYF
TGTGCCAGCAGCATCCACCTTGCGGGACTAGCGGGAGCGGTGTACTTC
>TRBJ2-1|TRBV18|16|TRBD1|.
CASSPLDRGLYNEQFF
TGTGCCAGCTCACCCCTCGACAGGGGCCTTTACAATGAGCAGTTCTTC
>TRBJ1-2|TRBV19|13|.|.
CASSPWTLEGYTF
TGTGCCAGTAGTCCGTGGACGCTGGAAGGCTACACCTTC
>TRBJ1-1|TRBV7-8|16|.|.
CASSLGPGALNTEAFF
TGTGCCAGCAGCTTAGGGCCAGGGGCTTTGAACACTGAAGCTTTCTTT
>TRBJ2-1|TRBV20-1|14|.|.
CSARDETVYNEQFF
TGCAGTGCTAGAGATGAGACGGTGTACAATGAGCAGTTCTTC
>TRBJ2-5|TRBV9|15|TRBD2|.
CASSVGGSPQETQYF
TGTGCCAGCAGCGTCGGCGGGAGCCCACAAGAGACCCAGTACTTC
>TRBJ1-5|TRBV28|15|.|.
CASSLFRASNQPQHF
TGTGCCAGCAGTTTATTTAGGGCCAGCAATCAGCCCCAGCATTTT
>TRBJ2-7|TRBV12-3/TRBV12-4|17|TRBD1|.
CASSPPFDRGDPYEQYF
TGTGCCAGCAGTCCGCCTTTTGACAGGGGCGATCCATACGAGCAGTACTTC
>TRBJ1-1|TRBV20-1|12|.|.
CSPPLMNTEAFF
TGCAGTCCCCCCCTAATGAACACTGAAGCTTTCTTT
>TRBJ2-7|TRBV4-3|15|TRBD2|few
CASSQARLAGGEQYF
TGCGCCAGCAGCCAAGCGCGCCTAGCGGGAGGAGAGCAGTACTTC
>TRBJ2-5|TRBV7-9|15|.|.
CASSFWEEIQETQYF
TGTGCCAGCAGCTTCTGGGAGGAAATTCAAGAGACCCAGTACTTC
>TRBJ2-1|TRBV9|14|.|few
CASTEGSSYNEQFF
TGTGCCAGCACTGAGGGGAGCTCCTACAATGAGCAGTTCTTC
>TRBJ2-1|TRBV30|15|.|.
CAWSVMIGVLNEQFF
TGTGCCTGGAGTGTAATGATCGGCGTCCTGAATGAGCAGTTCTTC
>TRBJ2-7|TRBV24-1|15|TRBD1|.
CATSPSGTGIYEQYF
TGTGCCACCAGTCCCTCCGGGACAGGGATCTACGAGCAGTACTTC
>TRBJ1-4|TRBV29-1|12|TRBD1|.
CSGQGGDEKLFF
TGCAGCGGACAGGGTGGTGATGAAAAACTGTTTTTT
>TRBJ1-2|TRBV28|18|TRBD1|.
CASSLSGTGAFTLYGYTF
TGTGCCAGCAGCTTATCCGGGACAGGGGCCTTCACGCTCTATGGCTACACCTTC
>TRBJ1-5|TRBV4-1|15|TRBD1|.
CASSPGTGLNQPQHF
TGCGCCAGCAGCCCGGGGACAGGTCTAAATCAGCCCCAGCATTTT
>TRBJ2-1|TRBV20-1|16|TRBD2|.
CSAEPSGAPSYNEQFF
TGCAGTGCGGAGCCTAGCGGGGCACCCTCCTACAATGAGCAGTTCTTC
>TRBJ2-2|TRBV27|17|TRBD1|.
CASSLFPGTVNTGELFF
TGTGCCAGCAGTTTATTTCCCGGGACAGTGAACACCGGGGAGCTGTTTTTT
>TRBJ2-7|TRBV6-1|12|.|few
CASSELVPEQYF
TGTGCCAGCAGTGAATTGGTCCCCGAGCAGTACTTC
>TRBJ2-1|TRBV15|12|.|.
CATSRDPTQQFF
TGTGCCACCAGCAGAGATCCTACTCAGCAGTTCTTC
>TRBJ1-1|TRBV5-1|13|.|.
CASQLNMNTEAFF
TGCGCCAGCCAACTCAATATGAACACTGAAGCTTTCTTT
>TRBJ2-1|TRBV27|15|.|.
CASSLWAPSRTEQFF
TGTGCCAGCAGTTTGTGGGCCCCAAGCAGGACGGAGCAGTTCTTC
>TRBJ2-7|TRBV6-2/TRBV6-3|14|.|few
CASSPGHPVDEQYF
TGTGCCAGCAGCCCCGGCCACCCGGTGGACGAGCAGTACTTC
>TRBJ2-1|TRBV29-1|14|TRBD1|.
CSVEGDRGYNEQFF
TGCAGCGTTGAAGGAGACAGGGGCTACAATGAGCAGTTCTTC
>TRBJ2-2|TRBV29-1|14|.|.
CSVLSTGSAGELFF
TGCAGCGTCCTCTCTACAGGGTCCGCCGGGGAGCTGTTTTTT
>TRBJ2-7|TRBV20-1|14|TRBD1|.
CSAKSGQGAYEQYF
TGCAGTGCTAAGTCGGGACAGGGGGCCTACGAGCAGTACTTC
>TRBJ2-7|TRBV14|14|.|.
CASSLPSLLYEQYF
TGTGCCAGCAGTCTACCCTCCCTCCTCTACGAGCAGTACTTC
>TRBJ2-3|TRBV7-8|13|.|once
CASSLGITDTQYF
TGTGCCAGCAGCTTAGGGATCACAGATACGCAGTATTTT
>TRBJ2-5|TRBV23-1|11|.|.
CASSQSTTQYF
TGCGCCAGCAGTCAATCGACGACCCAGTACTTC
>TRBJ2-1|TRBV11-2|16|.|.
CASSSRVSGSYNEQFF
TGTGCCAGCAGTAGCAGGGTGTCGGGCTCCTACAATGAGCAGTTCTTC
>TRBJ1-1|TRBV28|12|.|.
CASSFWWGEAFF
TGTGCCAGCAGTTTCTGGTGGGGCGAAGCTTTCTTT
>TRBJ1-1|TRBV7-9|15|.|.
CASSLAPVMNTEAFF
TGTGCCAGCAGCTTAGCTCCTGTAATGAACACTGAAGCTTTCTTT
>TRBJ2-3|TRBV28|15|.|.
CASSWGLPSTDTQYF
TGTGCCAGCAGTTGGGGACTTCCTAGCACAGATACGCAGTATTTT